The rows below give T cell receptor beta chains drawn from one sample of a study of blood T cell repertoires in COVID-19. Clones were sequenced by immunoSEQ multiplex PCR, and TCRdb holds only the in-frame ones, with some missing. This sample has 50,000 to 65,000 clones, with more than 70% found just once. The sample was peripheral blood. These receptors all come from a man in his sixties or seventies with acute or convalescent COVID-19. Each CDR3 is given with its conserved first and last residue. The order of the fields is D gene, clone size, J gene, V gene, CDR3 protein, CDR3 DNA. A D gene is named only where the DNA matches it firmly. Clone size is given for some rows only: seen once, a few or many times, or a class if the clone is expanded.

>-|-|TRBJ2-5|TRBV11-3
CASSLYQAPRETQYF
TGTGCCAGCAGCTTATATCAGGCCCCAAGAGAGACCCAGTACTTC
>TRBD1|-|TRBJ1-1|TRBV19
CASSSGQGIGAFF
TGTGCCAGTAGTTCCGGACAGGGGATAGGTGCTTTCTTT
>-|once|TRBJ2-5|TRBV6-2/TRBV6-3
CASSGGAETQYF
TGTGCCAGCAGTGGGGGCGCCGAGACCCAGTACTTC
>-|-|TRBJ1-1|TRBV9
CASSPETGSAEAFF
TGTGCCAGCAGCCCGGAGACGGGGAGCGCTGAAGCTTTCTTT
>TRBD1|-|TRBJ1-1|TRBV18
CASGQGWTEAFF
TGTGCCAGTGGACAGGGGTGGACTGAAGCTTTCTTT
>-|-|TRBJ2-7|TRBV14
CASSQFGLRDEQYF
TGTGCCAGCAGCCAATTCGGACTTAGGGACGAGCAGTACTTC
>-|once|TRBJ1-6|TRBV28
CASSLGASTYNSPLHF
TGTGCCAGCAGTTTGGGCGCTAGCACCTATAATTCACCCCTCCACTTT
>-|-|TRBJ1-5|TRBV28
CASSSRQFLRSQPQHF
TGTGCCAGCAGTTCGAGACAGTTTCTGCGTAGTCAGCCCCAGCATTTT
>TRBD1|-|TRBJ2-7|TRBV6-5
CASLDRTGGSYEQYF
TGTGCCAGTCTAGATCGGACAGGGGGATCCTACGAGCAGTACTTC
>-|-|TRBJ1-2|TRBV10-1
CASISPRARKGGYTF
TGCGCCAGCATCTCTCCGAGGGCCAGAAAGGGTGGCTACACCTTC
>TRBD1|-|TRBJ1-1|TRBV4-1
CASRDRVFNTEAFF
TGCGCCAGTCGGGACAGGGTGTTTAACACTGAAGCTTTCTTT
>TRBD1|-|TRBJ2-5|TRBV5-5
CASSPMTGWGQETQYF
TGTGCCAGCAGCCCGATGACAGGGTGGGGCCAAGAGACCCAGTACTTC
>-|-|TRBJ1-3|TRBV6-5
CASSYSSGNGNTIYF
TGTGCCAGCAGTTACTCGTCAGGGAATGGAAACACCATATATTTT
>TRBD1|once|TRBJ1-2|TRBV25-1
CASSELTGDGYTF
TGTGCCAGCAGTGAATTAACAGGGGATGGCTACACCTTC
>TRBD2|-|TRBJ2-1|TRBV7-8
CASSHSGALAGGIRYNEQFF
TGTGCCAGCAGCCACTCCGGAGCCTTAGCGGGGGGCATTAGGTACAATGAGCAGTTCTTC
>TRBD1|-|TRBJ1-2|TRBV19
CASRPDRGQLYGYTF
TGTGCCAGTAGACCCGACAGGGGGCAACTTTATGGCTACACCTTC
>-|-|TRBJ1-1|TRBV5-4
CASSLAGQQGNTEAFF
TGTGCCAGCAGCTTGGCTGGGCAACAGGGAAACACTGAAGCTTTCTTT
>-|-|TRBJ2-2|TRBV5-1
CASSFTTRNTGELFF
TGCGCCAGCAGCTTCACGACTAGGAACACCGGGGAGCTGTTTTTT
>TRBD1|once|TRBJ1-1|TRBV5-4
CASSSTGVPTEAFF
TGTGCCAGCAGCTCTACAGGGGTACCCACTGAAGCTTTCTTT
>-|-|TRBJ2-2|TRBV18
CASSPSWARHTGELFF
TGTGCCAGCTCCCCCTCTTGGGCCCGACACACCGGGGAGCTGTTTTTT
>TRBD2|once|TRBJ2-1|TRBV9
CASTPGGGLEQFF
TGTGCCAGCACCCCTGGGGGGGGTCTGGAGCAGTTCTTC
>TRBD2|-|TRBJ2-1|TRBV11-3
CASSLVGTSGGIERAEQFF
TGTGCCAGCAGCTTAGTTGGGACTAGCGGGGGGATAGAAAGGGCTGAGCAGTTCTTC
>-|-|TRBJ2-5|TRBV9
CASSVGGTQYF
TGTGCCAGCAGCGTAGGAGGTACCCAGTACTTC
>-|-|TRBJ1-2|TRBV6-5
CASSYPRLLGYTF
TGTGCCAGCAGTTACCCACGGCTACTAGGCTACACCTTC
>TRBD2|-|TRBJ2-7|TRBV15
CATSNRGGAARYEQYF
TGTGCCACCAGCAACCGCGGGGGAGCGGCCCGATACGAGCAGTACTTC
>TRBD1|-|TRBJ2-1|TRBV3-1/TRBV3-2
CASSRTGQGMFVEQFF
TGTGCCAGCAGCCGGACAGGACAGGGCATGTTTGTTGAGCAGTTCTTC
>-|once|TRBJ1-3|TRBV4-3
CASSPLGGNTIYF
TGCGCCAGCAGCCCCCTCGGGGGAAACACCATATATTTT
>-|few|TRBJ1-3|TRBV7-9
CASSLGRQVPGNTIYF
TGTGCCAGCAGCTTAGGGCGACAGGTTCCTGGAAACACCATATATTTT
>-|once|TRBJ1-5|TRBV9
CASSVGEGGQPQHF
TGTGCCAGCAGCGTAGGGGAAGGGGGTCAGCCCCAGCATTTT
>-|few|TRBJ1-1|TRBV9
CASSSRRGGVTEAFF
TGTGCCAGCAGCTCCCGCCGCGGGGGCGTCACTGAAGCTTTCTTT
>-|once|TRBJ1-2|TRBV16
CASSQTWGYTF
TGTGCCAGCAGCCAGACATGGGGCTACACCTTC
>-|-|TRBJ2-7|TRBV7-2
CASSLGTDSYEQYF
TGTGCCAGCAGCTTAGGGACAGACTCCTACGAGCAGTACTTC
>TRBD1|-|TRBJ2-7|TRBV20-1
CSASGGTGARDYEQYF
TGCAGTGCTAGTGGGGGCACAGGGGCTCGGGACTACGAGCAGTACTTC
>TRBD1|-|TRBJ1-2|TRBV19
CASSKPGQGSGYTF
TGTGCCAGTAGCAAGCCGGGACAGGGTTCTGGCTACACCTTC
>-|-|TRBJ1-4|TRBV18
CASSPGRGINEKLFF
TGTGCCAGCTCACCAGGACGAGGGATTAATGAAAAACTGTTTTTT
>-|-|TRBJ2-7|TRBV30
CAWSVYRKGIYEQYF
TGTGCCTGGAGTGTCTACAGAAAGGGGATCTACGAGCAGTACTTC
>TRBD1|-|TRBJ1-1|TRBV7-9
CASSSGQGSTEAFF
TGTGCCAGCAGCTCGGGACAGGGTTCCACTGAAGCTTTCTTT
>-|-|TRBJ2-1|TRBV6-1
CASSPNGNEQFF
TGTGCCAGCAGTCCCAACGGGAATGAGCAGTTCTTC
>TRBD1|-|TRBJ1-1|TRBV28
CASGWELGGAGPNTEAFF
TGTGCCAGTGGGTGGGAACTAGGGGGCGCGGGTCCTAACACTGAAGCTTTCTTT
>-|-|TRBJ2-3|TRBV6-2/TRBV6-3
CASSSPSGTLDTQYF
TGTGCCAGCAGTAGCCCCTCGGGAACCCTCGATACGCAGTATTTT
>TRBD2|once|TRBJ2-7|TRBV10-3
CASRAGVTYEQYF
TGTGCCTCCCGAGCGGGGGTCACCTACGAGCAGTACTTC